This TCR beta chain was retrieved from a study of T cells in women clearing cervical HPV infection. Study-wide context: Controls were women whose single incident HPV16 infection cleared within 12 months without precancer or cancer. Findings of the study overall: Associations may precede or follow infection; HPV-specific or memory T cells were not isolated.

On this clone: Its antigen is currently unknown. The observed sequence ends 3 residues before the CDR3 terminus, with the missing tail filled in from the germline J gene.

All participants had a single incident cervical HPV16 infection, and prevalent HPV16 infections were excluded. The CDR3 has 13 residues. Between the trimmed V and J ends, which lost 4 bases and 3 bases, there was a span of 6 bases. Germline V gene data show CDR1 as SNHLY and CDR2 as FYNNEI. Repertoires were generated with immunoSEQ multiplex PCR, while TCRdb's copy carries only in-frame clones and drops some. The clone table shows approximately 15,000 clones, with the ten largest holding around 21%. Sequenced sample: blood buffy coat. The V gene is TRBV2, the J gene TRBJ2-2; no clear D gene. The source is a woman aged 18 to 75 with a cervical HPV16 infection that either progressed to CIN3+ or cleared (not recorded which). CDR3 amino acids: CASSGYYTGELFF. The part of the CDR3 DNA that was read is TGTGCCAGCAGTGGTTATTACACCGGGGAG.